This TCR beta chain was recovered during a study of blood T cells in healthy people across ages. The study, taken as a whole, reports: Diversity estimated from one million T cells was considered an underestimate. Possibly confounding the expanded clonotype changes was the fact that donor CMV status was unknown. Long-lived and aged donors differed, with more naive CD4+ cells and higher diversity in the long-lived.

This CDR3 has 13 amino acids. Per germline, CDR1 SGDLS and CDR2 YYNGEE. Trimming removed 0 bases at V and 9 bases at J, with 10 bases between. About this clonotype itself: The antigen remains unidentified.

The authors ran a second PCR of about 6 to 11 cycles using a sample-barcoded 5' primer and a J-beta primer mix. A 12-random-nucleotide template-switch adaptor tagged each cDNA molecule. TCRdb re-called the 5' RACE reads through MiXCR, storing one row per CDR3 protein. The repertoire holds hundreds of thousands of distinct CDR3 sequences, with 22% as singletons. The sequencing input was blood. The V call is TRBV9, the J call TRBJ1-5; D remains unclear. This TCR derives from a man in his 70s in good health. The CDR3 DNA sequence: TGTGCCAGCAGCGTAGATAGCGGTCGGCCCCAGCATTTT. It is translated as CASSVDSGRPQHF.